This record concerns one T cell receptor beta chain sequence. PCR amplification relied on 60 Vbeta primers (plus 13 Jbeta primers). Generated by immunoSEQ multiplex PCR, the TCRdb table keeps only in-frame clones and is missing some. The sample includes some 200,000 clones, about three quarters seen only once; the top ten take about 2.5%. The CDR3 runs to 14 residues. Trimming took 3 bases from V and 5 from J, leaving 16 bases between them. Germline loops: CDR1 GTSNPN, CDR2 SVGIG (reference sequence). The data belong to a study of cytomegalovirus exposure and HLA in healthy donors. Study-wide context: Earlier results showed roughly 120 million unique TCR beta sequences derived from approximately 170 million T cells.

Healthy bone marrow donors formed the donor group. The sequence derives from a woman in her fifties or sixties in good health and CMV-seropositive. V usage is TRBV30 and J usage is TRBJ1-2, with D possibly matching TRBD1 (6 bases). The source material was PBMCs. DNA of the CDR3: TGTGCCTGGAGCCTAAGGGGGGGCGGGTATGGCTACACCTTC. It specifies CAWSLRGGGYGYTF.